This T cell receptor beta chain came from a study of cytomegalovirus exposure and HLA in healthy donors. Germline V lookup: CDR1 LNHNV, CDR2 YYDKDF (reference sequence). This CDR3 region has 13 residues. V lost 5 bases, J lost 0 bases, and 5 bases lay in between. The study's findings and limits: When a later analysis was performed, an Asian-associated ancestry cluster reportedly had fewer N-insertions than the roughly 670-donor mean. A later analysis found that most CMV-associated TCR beta chains appeared HLA-restricted. For most TCR sequences rarity was the rule, although some public TCRs occurred in many donors.

A multiplex PCR was run with 60 Vbeta primers and 13 Jbeta primers. Clones were sequenced by immunoSEQ multiplex PCR, and TCRdb holds only the in-frame ones, with some missing. The repertoire has roughly 90,000 clones, around 82% of them found once; the top ten carry around 3.7%. Concerning this clone itself: No antigen is known for it.

Sequencing used PBMCs. The chain joins TRBV15 to TRBJ1-5; D remains unclear. This receptor was taken from a young man in good health and CMV-seropositive. CDR3: CATSSGSNQPQHF. CDR3 bases: TGTGCCACCAGCTCAGGTAGCAATCAGCCCCAGCATTTT.